The clone carrying this TCR beta chain was seen once. Its antigen is as yet unknown. The data originate from a study of tumor and adjacent non-tumor tissue in lung cancer. As for the study in general: There were 11 to 12 adenocarcinoma, a couple of squamous cell carcinoma and 1 small cell lung cancer cases. Samples averaged approximately 3.9 million productive TCRbeta reads each.

The CDR3 is 14 amino acids. Trimming took off 6 bases at V and 6 bases at J, with 18 bases between the two ends. Germline CDR1 SGHAT, CDR2 FQNNGV. Study conclusions and caveats: TCR diversity was significantly greater in tumor than normal lung tissue. In normal lung, the top 100 clones were significantly more dominant than in tumor.

The template was RNA from unsorted bulk tissue. The library came from three nested PCR rounds adapted from ARM-PCR protocols. TCRdb independently ran MiXCR on the multiplex PCR reads; one entry per CDR3 protein. The sample has roughly 150,000 distinct CDR3 sequences; around two thirds are singletons. The receptor's source is a man aged 60-69 years with small cell lung cancer. The chain uses TRBV11-2 and TRBJ2-7; D is uncertain. The sequenced sample was lung tumor tissue. The DNA for the CDR3 is TGTGCCAGCAGTGGATCCAGGAGTAACAGCGAGCAGTACTTC. It codes for CASSGSRSNSEQYF.